This T cell receptor (beta chain) was captured in a study of vaccination effects on CD4 cells after COVID-19. Study findings and constraints: Sampling in the study covered few convalescent patients and included no early post-infection timepoints. Long after vaccination, the clones induced by infection and by vaccine shrank markedly in size. The vaccine-induced clones of healthy vaccinees included only 1 of 255 that cross-reacted with common cold coronaviruses.

With respect to this clone: Its matching antigen is unknown.

Measured with immunoSEQ multiplex PCR; TCRdb has only the in-frame clones, and not every one. The sample includes 50,000 or so clones, roughly 80% of them seen just once. Under the ViraFEST assay, PBMC were stimulated with viral peptide pools so that antigen-specific CD4+ T cells expanded. Sequencing was performed afterwards. Scientists isolated CD4+ T cells after a roughly ten-day culture period ended. The CDR3 runs 13 residues. Deletions cut 8 bases from V and 1 base from J, with 12 bases between. CDR1 and CDR2 (germline): MNHEY, SVGAGI. The J gene is TRBJ2-7, the V gene TRBV6-5, with D maybe TRBD1 (5 bases). This specimen was CD4+ T cells from PBMCs cultured with HCoV-229E spike peptides, taken before COVID-19 vaccination. The clonotype was recovered from a human donor who received a COVID-19 vaccine. Here the CDR3 reads CASASTGSYEQYV. The CDR3 nucleotides are TGTGCCAGCGCCTCCACAGGATCCTACGAGCAGTACGTC.